This is a list of T cell receptor beta chains from one sample in a study of T cells after yellow fever vaccination. TCRdb reanalysed the 5' RACE reads using MiXCR and keeps one entry per CDR3 protein. The table has just under 600,000 distinct CDR3 sequences, roughly 13% seen once. The source material was PBMCs, sampled on the day of the yellow fever booster vaccination. The receptors were gathered from a man aged 30-40 years who received the YFV17D yellow fever vaccine. Each CDR3 is given with its conserved first and last residue. Fields, in order: J gene, clone size, CDR3 length, D gene, V gene, CDR3 DNA, CDR3 protein. The D gene is left open where the match is weak. Clone sizes are given selectively: once, few, many, or a class where the clone is expanded.

TRBJ2-2 - 13 - TRBV7-9 TGTGCCAGCAGCTTATCCGACCCCGGGGAGCTGTTTTTT CASSLSDPGELFF
TRBJ2-5 few 17 - TRBV7-8 TGTGCCAGCGGGCCTTTGTCGGGTATCCCTCAAGGGGAGACCCAGTACTTC CASGPLSGIPQGETQYF
TRBJ2-4 - 11 TRBD2 TRBV20-1 TGCAGCGTAAAGCCGGGGGGGATTCAGTACTTC CSVKPGGIQYF
TRBJ1-5 - 17 - TRBV6-2/TRBV6-3 TGTGCCAGCAGGCGAGGTGGGATCTCGACGAGCAATCAGCCCCAGCATTTT CASRRGGISTSNQPQHF
TRBJ2-7 - 14 - TRBV27 TGTGCCAGCAGCCGAAGGGCGGCGGGATACGAGCAGTACTTC CASSRRAAGYEQYF
TRBJ1-6 - 15 TRBD1 TRBV5-1 TGCGCCAGCAGCTTTGGGACAGGGCATAATTCACCCCTCCACTTT CASSFGTGHNSPLHF
TRBJ2-7 many 13 - TRBV12-3/TRBV12-4 TGTGCCAGCAGTTCGGAACCAGGACTTGAGCAGTACTTC CASSSEPGLEQYF
TRBJ2-5 - 14 - TRBV27 TGTGCCAGCAGTCTTTACAGGGGAGGAGAGACCCAGTACTTC CASSLYRGGETQYF
TRBJ2-3 few 12 - TRBV7-9 TGTGCCAGCAGCACACCCTGGGATACGCAGTATTTT CASSTPWDTQYF
TRBJ2-3 few 16 TRBD2 TRBV7-2 TGTGCCAGCAGCTTAGAAGTCGCGGGAGGGGCAGATACGCAGTATTTT CASSLEVAGGADTQYF
TRBJ2-7 many 18 - TRBV29-1 TGCAGCGTTGTGGGGGCCGGGAAAGTGGGATCAATCGATCGGGAGCAGTACTTC CSVVGAGKVGSIDREQYF
TRBJ2-5 - 14 - TRBV6-1 TGTGCCAGCAGTGGTGGGGTTATCCAAGAGACCCAGTACTTC CASSGGVIQETQYF
TRBJ2-3 - 12 - TRBV24-1 TGTGCCACCAGTGAGATGGGGGATACGCAGTATTTT CATSEMGDTQYF
TRBJ2-7 - 16 - TRBV5-1 TGCGCCAGCAGCTTGGCCGTCGGGGCAGGGTTTGACGAGCAGTACTTC CASSLAVGAGFDEQYF
TRBJ2-5 - 14 TRBD1 TRBV5-1 TGCGCCAGCAGCGCTGGGGACAGGGTAGAGACCCAGTACTTC CASSAGDRVETQYF
TRBJ1-3 - 17 - TRBV9 TGTGCCAGCAGCGTAGCCCAATCGACAGCGATTGGAAACACCATATATTTT CASSVAQSTAIGNTIYF
TRBJ2-1 few 16 TRBD2 TRBV7-2 TGTGCCAGCAGCTTAACGGGACTAGCGCGCTACAATGAGCAGTTCTTC CASSLTGLARYNEQFF
TRBJ1-1 - 15 - TRBV5-1 TGCGCCAGCAGCTTGGGACGGGATCGTGACACTGAAGCTTTCTTT CASSLGRDRDTEAFF
TRBJ1-2 few 16 - TRBV12-3/TRBV12-4 TGTGCCAGCAGTTCCGAGGGCAGTCCGTATTCGAAAGGCTACACCTTC CASSSEGSPYSKGYTF
TRBJ2-4 - 14 - TRBV4-1 TGCGCCAGCAGCCAAACAGGGGCCAAAAACATTCAGTACTTC CASSQTGAKNIQYF
TRBJ1-5 - 16 TRBD1 TRBV19 TGTGCCAGTAGTATTACCGGGACAGTCTCCAATCAGCCCCAGCATTTT CASSITGTVSNQPQHF
TRBJ2-1 - 11 - TRBV29-1 TGCAGCGTTCCAATAAGCGATGAGCAGTTCTTC CSVPISDEQFF
TRBJ2-1 few 13 - TRBV11-1 TGTGCCAGCCGACCTGATGTGGCGGGGACGCAGTTCTTC CASRPDVAGTQFF
TRBJ2-1 - 17 TRBD2 TRBV5-4 TGTGCCAGCAGCTTGGAGCCTAGCGGGAGAACGAGGAATGAGCAGTTCTTC CASSLEPSGRTRNEQFF
TRBJ1-4 few 13 - TRBV3-1 TGTGCCAGCAGCCCGAGGGAGCTTGAAAAACTGTTTTTT CASSPRELEKLFF
TRBJ1-1 - 15 - TRBV7-2 TGTGCCTGCAGCTTAACAGTTTTACTGAACACTGAAGCTTTCTTT CACSLTVLLNTEAFF
TRBJ2-5 - 12 - TRBV7-2 TGTGCCAGCAGCTTAGACCGCTCGGCCCAGTACTTC CASSLDRSAQYF
TRBJ2-3 many 17 TRBD2 TRBV7-2 TGTGCCAGCAGCTTACCAGCGGGAGGGCCGAGCACAGATACGCAGTATTTT CASSLPAGGPSTDTQYF
TRBJ2-5 many 16 TRBD2 TRBV12-3/TRBV12-4 TGTGCCAGCAGTACCACCGGCAGACTAGCAGAAGAGACCCAGTACTTC CASSTTGRLAEETQYF
TRBJ2-2 - 14 - TRBV12-3/TRBV12-4 TGTGCCAGCAGTTTAGAACTAGGGACCGGGGAGCTGTTTTTT CASSLELGTGELFF
TRBJ2-3 few 15 - TRBV5-1 TGCGCCAGCAGCTTGGTACAGACTAGCACAGATACGCAGTATTTT CASSLVQTSTDTQYF
TRBJ2-2 - 16 - TRBV9 TGTGCCAGCAGCGTAGTGAAGGGGGTGAAGGCCGGGGAGCTGTTTTTT CASSVVKGVKAGELFF
TRBJ2-5 - 14 - TRBV18 TGTGCCAGCTCCCGCAACAGCGAGCAAGAGACCCAGTACTTC CASSRNSEQETQYF
TRBJ2-1 few 13 TRBD2 TRBV20-1 TGCAGTGCCCGACTAGCGGGAAGTCGTGAGCAGTTCTTC CSARLAGSREQFF
TRBJ2-1 - 13 - TRBV5-4 TGTGCCAGCACGCGGGCCGGTATAAATGAGCAGTTCTTC CASTRAGINEQFF
TRBJ2-3 few 17 - TRBV6-5 TGTGCCAGCAGTTATTCCCTCGTGCGGTCCTCGGATCGTACGCAGTATTTT CASSYSLVRSSDRTQYF
TRBJ2-5 - 13 - TRBV20-1 TGCAGTGCTAGTTCCGGGTTTCAAGAGACCCAGTACTTC CSASSGFQETQYF
TRBJ2-4 few 14 TRBD1 TRBV5-6 TGTGCCAGCAGCTTTAGAGGGGGCGCGAACATTCAGTACTTC CASSFRGGANIQYF
TRBJ2-5 many 15 TRBD1 TRBV20-1 TGCAGTGCTAAAACAGGGGCCCCAAACCAAGAGACCCAGTACTTC CSAKTGAPNQETQYF
TRBJ1-1 once 14 TRBD1 TRBV29-1 TGCAGCGTTGATCCCGGGACAGGGAACACTGAAGCTTTCTTT CSVDPGTGNTEAFF
TRBJ2-1 few 15 - TRBV11-2 TGTGCCAGCAGGGGCGCCTCGGGAATAGGCAATGAGCAGTTCTTC CASRGASGIGNEQFF
TRBJ2-2 - 14 - TRBV5-1 TGCGCCAGCAGCTTGGAGGTCCCCACCGGGGAGCTGTTTTTT CASSLEVPTGELFF
TRBJ2-3 - 15 TRBD2 TRBV7-2 TGTGCCAGCAGTCGTATGGGGGGGAGCACAGATACGCAGTATTTT CASSRMGGSTDTQYF
TRBJ1-2 few 11 - TRBV6-6 TGTGCCACTGGACTAACCTATGGCTACACCTTC CATGLTYGYTF
TRBJ2-2 - 16 - TRBV20-1 TGCTGTGCTAGAGATAGAGTAGGGGGTCACACCGGGGAGCTGTTTTTT CCARDRVGGHTGELFF
TRBJ2-7 - 11 - TRBV29-1 TGCAGCGTTGGACAGTTGCGCGAGCAGTACTTC CSVGQLREQYF